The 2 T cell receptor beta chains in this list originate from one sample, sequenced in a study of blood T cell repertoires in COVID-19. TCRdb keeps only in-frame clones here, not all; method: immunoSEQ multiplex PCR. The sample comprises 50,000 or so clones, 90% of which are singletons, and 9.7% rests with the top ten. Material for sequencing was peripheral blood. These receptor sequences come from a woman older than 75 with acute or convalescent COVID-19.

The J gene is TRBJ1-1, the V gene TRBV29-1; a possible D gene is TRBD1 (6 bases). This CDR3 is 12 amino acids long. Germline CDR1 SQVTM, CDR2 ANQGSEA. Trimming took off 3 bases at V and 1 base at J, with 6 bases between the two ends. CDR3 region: CSVETGNTEAFF. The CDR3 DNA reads TGCAGCGTTGAGACAGGGAACACTGAAGCTTTCTTT.

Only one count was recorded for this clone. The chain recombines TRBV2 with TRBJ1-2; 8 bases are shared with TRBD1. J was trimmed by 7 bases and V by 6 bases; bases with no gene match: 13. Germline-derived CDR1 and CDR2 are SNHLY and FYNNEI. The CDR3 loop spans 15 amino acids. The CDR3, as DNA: TGTGCCAGCAGCTCGGCAGGGGGCGAGGTTGGTGGCTACACCTTC. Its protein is CASSSAGGEVGGYTF.